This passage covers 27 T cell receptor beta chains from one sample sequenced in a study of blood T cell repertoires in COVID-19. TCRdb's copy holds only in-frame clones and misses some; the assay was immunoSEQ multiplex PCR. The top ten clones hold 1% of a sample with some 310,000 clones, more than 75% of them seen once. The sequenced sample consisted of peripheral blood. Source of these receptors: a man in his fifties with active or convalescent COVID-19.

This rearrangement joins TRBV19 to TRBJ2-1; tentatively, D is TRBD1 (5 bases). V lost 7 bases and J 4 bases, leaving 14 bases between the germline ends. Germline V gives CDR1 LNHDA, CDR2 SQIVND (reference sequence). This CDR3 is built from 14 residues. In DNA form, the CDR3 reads TGTGCCAGTACCGATATTGGGGCTTACAATGAGCAGTTCTTC. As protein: CASTDIGAYNEQFF.

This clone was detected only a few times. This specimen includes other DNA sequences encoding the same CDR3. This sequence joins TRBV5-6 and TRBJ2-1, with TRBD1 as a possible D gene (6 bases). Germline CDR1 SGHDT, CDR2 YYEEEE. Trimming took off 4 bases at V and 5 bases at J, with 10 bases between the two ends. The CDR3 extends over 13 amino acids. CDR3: CASSPQGNNEQFF. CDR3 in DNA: TGTGCCAGCAGCCCACAGGGTAACAATGAGCAGTTCTTC.

CDR3 residues: CASSQRTLAGGEFYEQYF. In DNA form, the CDR3 reads TGCGCCAGCAGCCAGAGAACCCTAGCGGGGGGCGAGTTTTACGAGCAGTACTTC. The chain is built from TRBV4-3 and TRBJ2-7; TRBD2 agrees at 11 bases. The J segment lost 4 bases and the V segment lost 3 bases, leaving 14 bases of the junction unmatched. This CDR3 has 18 amino acids. CDR1 LGHNA and CDR2 YSLEER come from the germline V gene.

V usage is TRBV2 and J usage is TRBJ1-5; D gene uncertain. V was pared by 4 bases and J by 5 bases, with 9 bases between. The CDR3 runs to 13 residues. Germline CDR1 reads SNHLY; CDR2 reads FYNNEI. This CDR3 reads CASSVQEDQPQHF. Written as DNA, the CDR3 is TGTGCCAGCAGTGTTCAGGAAGATCAGCCCCAGCATTTT.

This CDR3 is CASSRDREYEAFF. CDR3 coding DNA: TGTGCCAGCAGCAGGGACAGGGAGTACGAAGCTTTCTTT. The rearrangement uses TRBV5-6 and TRBJ1-1; 9 bases are shared with TRBD1. V shed 4 bases and J 8 bases; nucleotides not matched to a gene: 6. Germline lookup yields CDR1 SGHDT and CDR2 YYEEEE. The CDR3 consists of 13 residues.

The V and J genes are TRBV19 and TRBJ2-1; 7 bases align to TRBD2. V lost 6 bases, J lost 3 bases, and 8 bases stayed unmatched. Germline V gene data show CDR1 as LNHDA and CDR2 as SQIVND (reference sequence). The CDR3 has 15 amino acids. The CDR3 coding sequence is TGTGCCAGTAGGCGGTCGGGAGGAGGCTACAATGAGCAGTTCTTC. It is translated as CASRRSGGGYNEQFF.

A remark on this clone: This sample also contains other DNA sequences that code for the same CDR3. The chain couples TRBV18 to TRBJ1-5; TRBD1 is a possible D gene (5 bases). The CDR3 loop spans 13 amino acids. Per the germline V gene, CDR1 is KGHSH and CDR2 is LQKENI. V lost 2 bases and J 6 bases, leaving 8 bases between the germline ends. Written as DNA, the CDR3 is TGTGCCAGCTCACCAGGGGCAGGTCAGCCCCAGCATTTT. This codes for CASSPGAGQPQHF.

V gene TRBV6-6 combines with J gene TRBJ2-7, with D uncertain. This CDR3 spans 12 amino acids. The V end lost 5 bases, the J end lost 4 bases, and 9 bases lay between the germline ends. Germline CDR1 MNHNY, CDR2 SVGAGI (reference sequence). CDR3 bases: TGTGCCAGCAGTCAGAACAGTTACGAGCAGTACTTC. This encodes CASSQNSYEQYF.

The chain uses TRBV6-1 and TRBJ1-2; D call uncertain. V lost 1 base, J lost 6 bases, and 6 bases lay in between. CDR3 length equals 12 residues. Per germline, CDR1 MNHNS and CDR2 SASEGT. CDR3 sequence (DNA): TGTGCCAGCAGTGAAGAGAGGGATGGCTACACCTTC. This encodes CASSEERDGYTF.

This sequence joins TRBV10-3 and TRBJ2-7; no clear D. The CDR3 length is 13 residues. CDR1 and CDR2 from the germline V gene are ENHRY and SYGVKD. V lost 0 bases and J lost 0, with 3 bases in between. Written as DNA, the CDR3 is TGTGCCATCAGTGAGTCTAACTCCTACGAGCAGTACTTC. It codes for CAISESNSYEQYF.

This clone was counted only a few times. The CDR3 bases are TGTGCCAGCAGTTCTTCAGGGTACGAGCAGTACTTC. Its protein is CASSSSGYEQYF. The chain is built from TRBV12-3 or TRBV12-4 and TRBJ2-7, with TRBD1 as a possible D gene (5 bases). This CDR3 comprises 12 residues. V lost 4 bases and J 4 bases, leaving 8 bases between the germline ends.

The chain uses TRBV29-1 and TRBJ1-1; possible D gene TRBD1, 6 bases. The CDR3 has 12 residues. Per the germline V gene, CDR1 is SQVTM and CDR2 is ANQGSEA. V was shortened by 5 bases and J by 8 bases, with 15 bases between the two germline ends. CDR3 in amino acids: CSVTPDSVEAFF. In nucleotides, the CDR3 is TGCAGCGTTACCCCGGACAGCGTGGAAGCTTTCTTT.

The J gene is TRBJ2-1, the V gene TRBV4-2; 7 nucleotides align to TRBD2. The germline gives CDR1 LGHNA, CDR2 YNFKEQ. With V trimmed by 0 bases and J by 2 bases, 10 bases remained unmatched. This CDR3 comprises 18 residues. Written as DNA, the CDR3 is TGTGCCAGCAGCCAAGACCCAAGGGCGGGGGTCGCCTACAATGAGCAGTTCTTC. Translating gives CASSQDPRAGVAYNEQFF.

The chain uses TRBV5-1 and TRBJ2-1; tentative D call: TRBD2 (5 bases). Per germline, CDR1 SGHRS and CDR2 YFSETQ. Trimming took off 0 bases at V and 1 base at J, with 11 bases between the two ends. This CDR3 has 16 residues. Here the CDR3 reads CASSLVSSSSYNEQFF. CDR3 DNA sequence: TGCGCCAGCAGCTTGGTGTCTAGCTCATCCTACAATGAGCAGTTCTTC. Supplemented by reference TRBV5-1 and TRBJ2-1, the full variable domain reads KAGVTQTPRYLIKTRGQQVTLSCSPISGHRSVSWYQQTPGQGLQFLFEYFSETQRNKGNFPGRFSGRQFSNSRSEMNVSTLELGDSALYLCASSLVSSSSYNEQFFGPGTRLTVL.

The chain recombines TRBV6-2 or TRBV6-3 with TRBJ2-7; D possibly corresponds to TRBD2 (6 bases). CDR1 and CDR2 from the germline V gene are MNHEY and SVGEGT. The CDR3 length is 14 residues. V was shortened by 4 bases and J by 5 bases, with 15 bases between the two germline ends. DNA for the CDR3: TGTGCCAGCAGTTCCCCGGGAGTCCGGAACGAGCAGTACTTC. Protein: CASSSPGVRNEQYF.

The CDR3 loop is CASSLGGTKGDTQYF. The CDR3 bases are TGTGCCAGCAGCTTGGGAGGGACTAAAGGAGATACGCAGTATTTT. The chain combines TRBV5-5 with TRBJ2-3, with 7 bases lining up with TRBD2. Germline CDR1 reads SGHKS; CDR2 reads YYEKEE (reference sequence). V was pared by 0 bases and J by 5 bases, with 6 bases of the junction left unmatched. The CDR3 spans 15 residues. Full variable domain (remainder filled in from reference TRBV5-5 and TRBJ2-3): DAGVTQSPTHLIKTRGQQVTLRCSPISGHKSVSWYQQVLGQGPQFIFQYYEKEERGRGNFPDRFSARQFPNYSSELNVNALLLGDSALYLCASSLGGTKGDTQYFGPGTRLTVL.

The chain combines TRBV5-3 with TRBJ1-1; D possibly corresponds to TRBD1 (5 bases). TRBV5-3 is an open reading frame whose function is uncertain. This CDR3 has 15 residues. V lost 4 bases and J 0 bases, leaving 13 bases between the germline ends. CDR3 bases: TGTGCCAGAAGCATCCCTTGGGGCCTGAACACTGAAGCTTTCTTT. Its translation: CARSIPWGLNTEAFF.

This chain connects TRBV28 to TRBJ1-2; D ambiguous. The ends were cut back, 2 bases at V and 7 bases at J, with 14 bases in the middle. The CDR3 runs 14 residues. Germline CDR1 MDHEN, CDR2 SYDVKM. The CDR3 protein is CASSLPLGRFGYTF. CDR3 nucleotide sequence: TGTGCCAGCAGTTTACCATTGGGGAGATTTGGCTACACCTTC.

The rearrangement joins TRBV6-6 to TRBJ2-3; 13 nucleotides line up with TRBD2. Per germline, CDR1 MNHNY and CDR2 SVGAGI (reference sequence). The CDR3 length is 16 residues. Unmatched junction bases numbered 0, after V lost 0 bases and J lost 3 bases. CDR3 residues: CASSYSTSGGTDTQYF. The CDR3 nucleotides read TGTGCCAGCAGTTACTCGACTAGCGGGGGGACAGATACGCAGTATTTT.

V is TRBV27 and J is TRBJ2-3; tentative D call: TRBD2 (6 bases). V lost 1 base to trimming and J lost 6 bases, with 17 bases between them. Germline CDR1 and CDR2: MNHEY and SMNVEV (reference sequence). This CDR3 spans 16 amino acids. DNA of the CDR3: TGTGCCAGCAGTTTATACGGGGGAGAGGGATCCGATACGCAGTATTTT. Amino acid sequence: CASSLYGGEGSDTQYF.

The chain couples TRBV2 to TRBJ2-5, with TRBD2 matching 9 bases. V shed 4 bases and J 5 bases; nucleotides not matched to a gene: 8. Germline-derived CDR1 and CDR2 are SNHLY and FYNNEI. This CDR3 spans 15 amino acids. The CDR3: CASSGIGTSYETQYF. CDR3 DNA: TGTGCCAGCAGTGGGATAGGGACTAGCTACGAGACCCAGTACTTC.

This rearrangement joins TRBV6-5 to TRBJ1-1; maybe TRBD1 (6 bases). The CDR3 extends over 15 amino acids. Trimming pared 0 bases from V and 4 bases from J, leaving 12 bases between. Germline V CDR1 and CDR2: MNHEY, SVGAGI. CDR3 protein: CASSYSGGPSTEAFF. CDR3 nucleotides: TGTGCCAGCAGTTACTCCGGGGGGCCGAGCACTGAAGCTTTCTTT.

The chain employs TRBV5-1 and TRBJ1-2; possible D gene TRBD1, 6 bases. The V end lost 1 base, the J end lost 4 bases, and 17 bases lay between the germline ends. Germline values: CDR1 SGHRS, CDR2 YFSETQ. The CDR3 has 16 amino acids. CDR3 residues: CASSLSDRPPSYGYTF. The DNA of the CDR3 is TGCGCCAGCAGCTTGTCTGACAGGCCCCCGTCCTATGGCTACACCTTC.

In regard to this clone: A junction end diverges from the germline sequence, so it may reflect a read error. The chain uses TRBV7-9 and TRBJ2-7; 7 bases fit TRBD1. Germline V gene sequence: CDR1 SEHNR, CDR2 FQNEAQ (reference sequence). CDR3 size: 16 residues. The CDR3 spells CASSLAETGPPYEQYF. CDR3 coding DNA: TGTGCCAGCAGCCTAGCCGAGACAGGGCCTCCCTACGAGCAGTACTTC.

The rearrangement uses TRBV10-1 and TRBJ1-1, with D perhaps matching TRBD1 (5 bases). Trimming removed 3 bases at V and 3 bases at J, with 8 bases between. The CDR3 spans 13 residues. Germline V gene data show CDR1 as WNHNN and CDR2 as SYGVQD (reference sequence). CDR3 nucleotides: TGCGCCAGCAGTGAAGACAGTTACACTGAAGCTTTCTTT. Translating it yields CASSEDSYTEAFF.

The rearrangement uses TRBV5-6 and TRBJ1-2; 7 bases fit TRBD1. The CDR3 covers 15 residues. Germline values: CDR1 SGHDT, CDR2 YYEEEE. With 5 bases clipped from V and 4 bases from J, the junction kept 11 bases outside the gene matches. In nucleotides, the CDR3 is TGTGCCAGCAGGGGGCATTTGACAGGGATCTATGGCTACACCTTC. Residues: CASRGHLTGIYGYTF. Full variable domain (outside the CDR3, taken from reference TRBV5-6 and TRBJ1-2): DAGVTQSPTHLIKTRGQQVTLRCSPKSGHDTVSWYQQALGQGPQFIFQYYEEEERQRGNFPDRFSGHQFPNYSSELNVNALLLGDSALYLCASRGHLTGIYGYTFGSGTRLTVV.

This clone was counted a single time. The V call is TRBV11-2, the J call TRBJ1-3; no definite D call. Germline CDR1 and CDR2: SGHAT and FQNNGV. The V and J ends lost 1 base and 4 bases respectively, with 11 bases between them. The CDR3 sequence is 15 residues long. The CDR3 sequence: CASSLGRGIGNTIYF. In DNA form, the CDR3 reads TGTGCCAGCAGCTTAGGTCGGGGAATCGGAAACACCATATATTTT.